Given below is one TCR beta chain in context. Its matching antigen is unknown. The CDR3 length is 16 residues. Trimming removed 7 bases at V and 4 bases at J, with 22 bases between. The V gene's germline CDR1 is MNHEY and CDR2 SVGEGT. TCRdb processed the PCR reads anew with MiXCR; each CDR3 protein has one entry. The data contain hundreds of thousands of distinct CDR3 sequences, over 25% of them singletons. This sample was included in a study of molecular identifiers for immune sequencing clone quantification. Broader study findings: Clonotypes topping 20 RNA copies carried over 98% of effector molecules but under 1% of naive ones.

The sequenced sample consisted of naive CD8+ T cells from blood, with Jurkat cell RNA spiked in. As to subset: FACS-sorted CD8+CD4-CCR7+CD45RA+ naive T cells. The TCR comes from a human donor in good health. Some libraries in this study had Jurkat cell RNA spiked in. V gene TRBV6-2 or TRBV6-3 combines with J gene TRBJ1-2; D might be TRBD1 (5 bases). CDR3 nucleotide sequence: TGTGCCAGCAAACCTATCTCCGGGGCCTCGCGCTATGGCTACACCTTC. Amino acid sequence: CASKPISGASRYGYTF.